At least ten counts were recorded for the clone carrying this T cell receptor (beta chain). The antigen is undetermined. Assay used: immunoSEQ multiplex PCR; TCRdb lists only in-frame clones, some missing. The sample was found to contain 45,000 to 55,000 clones, and every one recurs. This related bone marrow graft donor gave peripheral blood on the day of marrow donation. This sample was included in a study of T cells after posttransplantation cyclophosphamide. Study-wide results and limits: TRB overlap between skin or GI tissue T cells and blood was limited.

This CDR3 comprises 16 residues. Germline assignment: CDR1 SGHTA and CDR2 FQGNSA. Between the trimmed V and J ends, which lost 5 bases and 7 bases, there was a span of 21 bases. This sequence originates from a man aged 40-50 years in good health, CMV-negative, and a related stem cell transplant donor. Sequencing used PBMCs. The chain recombines TRBV7-2 with TRBJ1-5; a possible D gene is TRBD1 (6 bases). CDR3 in amino acids: CASSVIAGGAWQPQHF. The DNA for the CDR3 is TGTGCCAGCAGCGTCATCGCGGGGGGCGCATGGCAGCCCCAGCATTTT.